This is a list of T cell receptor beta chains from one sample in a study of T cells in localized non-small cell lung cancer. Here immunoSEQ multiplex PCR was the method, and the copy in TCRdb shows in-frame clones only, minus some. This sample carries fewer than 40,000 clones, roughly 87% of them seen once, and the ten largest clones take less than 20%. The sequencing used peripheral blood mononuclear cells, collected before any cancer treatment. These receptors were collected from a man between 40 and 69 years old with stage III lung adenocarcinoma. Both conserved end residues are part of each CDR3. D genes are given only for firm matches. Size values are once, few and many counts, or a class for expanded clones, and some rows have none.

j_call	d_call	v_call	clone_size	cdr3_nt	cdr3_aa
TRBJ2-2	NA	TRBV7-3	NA	TGTGCCAGCAGCCCCCAAAGGAGTCGTACCGGGGAGCTGTTTTTT	CASSPQRSRTGELFF
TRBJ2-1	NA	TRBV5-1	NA	TGCGCCAGCAGCTTAGGGGCCAGGACCTCCTACAATGAGCAGTTCTTC	CASSLGARTSYNEQFF
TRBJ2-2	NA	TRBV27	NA	TGTGCCAGCAGTGGAGGGGGCGTCTGGACCGGGGAGCTGTTTTTT	CASSGGGVWTGELFF
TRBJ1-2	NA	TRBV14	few	TGTGCCAGCAGCCAAGTGAAGTGGTTCTACACCTTC	CASSQVKWFYTF
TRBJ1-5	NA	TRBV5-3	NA	TGTGCCAGAAGCTTAAGGGGGGAGAGGGATCAGCCCCAGCATTTT	CARSLRGERDQPQHF
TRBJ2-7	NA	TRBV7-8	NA	TGTGCCAGCAGCTTAGTATCGGGAAGTGGGGACTACGAGCAGTACTTC	CASSLVSGSGDYEQYF
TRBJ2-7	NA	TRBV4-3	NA	TGCGCCAGCAGCCAAGAGGGAGGGGGAAACTACGAGCAGTACTTC	CASSQEGGGNYEQYF
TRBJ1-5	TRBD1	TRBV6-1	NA	TGTGCCAGCAGTGAAGCGCTTCCTGGACAGGGAGGGCTTTATAGCAATCAGCCCCAGCATTTT	CASSEALPGQGGLYSNQPQHF
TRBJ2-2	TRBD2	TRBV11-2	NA	TGTGCCAGCAGCGCCACAGGACTAGCGGGGACCGCCGGGGAGCTGTTTTTT	CASSATGLAGTAGELFF
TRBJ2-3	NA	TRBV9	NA	TGTGCCAGCAGCCCCCGTCCTGAGGTCCTTTCCACAGATACGCAGTATTTT	CASSPRPEVLSTDTQYF
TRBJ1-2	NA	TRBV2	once	TGTGCCAGCAGTCAGCATAACTTGGGCTATGGCTACACCTTC	CASSQHNLGYGYTF
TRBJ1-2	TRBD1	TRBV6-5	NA	TGTGCCAGCAGCCGCGGACAGGGCTCCTATGGCTACACCTTC	CASSRGQGSYGYTF
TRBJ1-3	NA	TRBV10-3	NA	TGTGCCATCAGTGAAGGGGGGAACACGGGAAACACCATATATTTT	CAISEGGNTGNTIYF
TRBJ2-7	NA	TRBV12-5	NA	TGTGCTAGTGGTTGGGACTTACACTACGAGCAGTACTTC	CASGWDLHYEQYF
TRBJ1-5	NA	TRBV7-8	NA	TGTGCCAGCAGCTTAGCGTTCGGGGTAGGTCAGCCCCAGCATTTT	CASSLAFGVGQPQHF
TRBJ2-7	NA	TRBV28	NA	TGTGCCAGCAGTTTGGTGAGTCGGGACTACGAGCAGTACTTC	CASSLVSRDYEQYF
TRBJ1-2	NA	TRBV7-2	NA	TGTGCCAGCAGCGGGCGGCGACAGAATAACTATGGCTACACCTTC	CASSGRRQNNYGYTF
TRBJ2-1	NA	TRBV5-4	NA	TGTGCCAGCAGTTCCACGACAGGAGTACTCTACAATGAGCAGTTCTTC	CASSSTTGVLYNEQFF
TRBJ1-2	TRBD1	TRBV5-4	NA	TGTGCCAGCAGCTCCCCCGGGACAGGGGCGAGGAGTGGCTACACCTTC	CASSSPGTGARSGYTF
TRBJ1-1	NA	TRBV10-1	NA	TGCGCCAGCAGTGAGTCGAAGGTGGCTTTCTTT	CASSESKVAFF
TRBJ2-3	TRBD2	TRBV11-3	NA	TGTGCCAGCAGCGCCCGAGGTAGCGGGGGTTCAGATACGCAGTATTTT	CASSARGSGGSDTQYF
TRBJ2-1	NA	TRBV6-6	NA	TGTGCCAGCAGTTACCGAGACAATGAGCAGTTCTTC	CASSYRDNEQFF
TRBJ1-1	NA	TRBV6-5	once	TGTGCCAGCAGTTACCTCACAGGAATCACTGAAGCTTTCTTT	CASSYLTGITEAFF
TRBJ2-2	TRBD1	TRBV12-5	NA	TGTGCTAGTGGTCCCCAGCAGGGGGCTAACGGGGAGCTGTTTTTT	CASGPQQGANGELFF
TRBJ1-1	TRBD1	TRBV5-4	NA	TGTGCCAGCAGCCGGGGACAGGGGACGAACACTGAAGCTTTCTTT	CASSRGQGTNTEAFF
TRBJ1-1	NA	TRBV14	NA	TGTGCCAGCAGTCTCGGACGGGGAAGAAAAGGGGCTGAAGCTTTCTTT	CASSLGRGRKGAEAFF
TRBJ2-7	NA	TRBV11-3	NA	TGTGCCAGCAGTTTAGTTTTCAGCGTCAACGAGCAGTACTTC	CASSLVFSVNEQYF
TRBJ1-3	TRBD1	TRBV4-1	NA	TGCGCCAGCAGCCAAAGACAGGGGTACATCTCTGGAAACACCATATATTTT	CASSQRQGYISGNTIYF
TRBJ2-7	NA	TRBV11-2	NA	TGTGCCAGCAGCTTAGGGGCAGGGTTGAGCTCCTACGAGCAGTACTTC	CASSLGAGLSSYEQYF
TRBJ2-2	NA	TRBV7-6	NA	TGTGCCAGCAGCCCGGACGCGAACACCGGGGAGCTGTTTTTT	CASSPDANTGELFF
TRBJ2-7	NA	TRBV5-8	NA	TGTGCCAGCAGCTTAACAGACGAGCAGTACTTC	CASSLTDEQYF
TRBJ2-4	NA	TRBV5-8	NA	TGTGCCAGCACCAGGGGGGGCCGGGAAAACATTCAGTACTTC	CASTRGGRENIQYF
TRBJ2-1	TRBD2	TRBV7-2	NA	TGTGCCAGCAGCTTTTCTAGCGGGGGGGCCAACAATGAGCAGTTCTTC	CASSFSSGGANNEQFF
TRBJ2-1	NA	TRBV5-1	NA	TGCGCCAGCAGCCTAGAGACAGGTAACATTGAGCAGTTCTTC	CASSLETGNIEQFF
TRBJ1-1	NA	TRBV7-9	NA	TGTGCCAGCAGCTTCGGAAACAGGAACACTGAAGCTTTCTTT	CASSFGNRNTEAFF
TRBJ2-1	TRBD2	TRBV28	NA	TGTGCCAGCAGTTTATCGGCGGGGGGGAGAAATGAGCAGTTCTTC	CASSLSAGGRNEQFF
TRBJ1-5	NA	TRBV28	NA	TGTGCCAGCAGTTTTTACAGAAGCAATCAGCCCCAGCATTTT	CASSFYRSNQPQHF
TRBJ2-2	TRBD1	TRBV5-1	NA	TGCGCCAGCAGCGGCGGGACAGGGGGCTGGACCGGGGAGCTGTTTTTT	CASSGGTGGWTGELFF
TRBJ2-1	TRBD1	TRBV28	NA	TGTGCCAGCAGTGCCAGGGACAGGGGAGGGAATGAGCAGTTCTTC	CASSARDRGGNEQFF
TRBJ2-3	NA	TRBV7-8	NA	TGTGCCAGCAGCTTATTCAGGTCTCACGCGGATACGCAGTATTTT	CASSLFRSHADTQYF
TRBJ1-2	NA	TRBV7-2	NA	TGTGCCAGCAGCCAACAGTACTATGGCTACACCTTC	CASSQQYYGYTF